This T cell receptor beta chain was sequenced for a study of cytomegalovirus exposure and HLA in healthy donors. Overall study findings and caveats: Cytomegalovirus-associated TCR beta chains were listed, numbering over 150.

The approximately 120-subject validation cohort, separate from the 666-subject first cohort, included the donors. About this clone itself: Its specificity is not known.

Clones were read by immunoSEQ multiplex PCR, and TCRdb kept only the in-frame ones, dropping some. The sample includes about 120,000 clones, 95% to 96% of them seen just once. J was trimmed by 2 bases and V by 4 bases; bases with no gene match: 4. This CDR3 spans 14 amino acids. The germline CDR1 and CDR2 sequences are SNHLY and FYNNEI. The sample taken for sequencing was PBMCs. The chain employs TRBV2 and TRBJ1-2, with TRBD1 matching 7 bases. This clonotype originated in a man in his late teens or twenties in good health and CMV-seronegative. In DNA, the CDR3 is TGTGCCAGCAGTGTTGACAGGGAAAACTATGGCTACACCTTC. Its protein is CASSVDRENYGYTF.